Given below is one TCR beta chain in context. Based on its abundance in the sample, this clonotype is medium-sized (0.01 to 0.1%). What this receptor recognizes is not known. The sample holds no much larger clone one base away, and base qualities are not on file. This beta chain is off target for a library built for alpha chains, so its abundance means little. The germline V gene gives CDR1 as SNHLY and CDR2 as FYNNEI. The CDR3 measures 14 amino acids from cysteine to phenylalanine. Left in the record is the CDR3 DNA by itself, 42 bases read in frame from the first base. The germline ends are 10 bases apart after V is trimmed by 4 bases and J by 4 bases. The entry originates in a study of spatial heterogeneity in lung cancer (dated by TCRdb to about 2019). General notes on the study: Samples were obtained from 72 patients with early-stage, untreated non-small cell lung cancer from the lung TRACERx cohort. Some blood samples were taken at disease recurrence, and the median time to first recurrence was about 330 days. More beta-chain than alpha-chain transcripts were consistently detected, likely reflecting higher beta-chain transcript abundance. In the raw uncorrected reads, each unique combination of TCR and UMI appeared more than ten times on average. TCR alpha and beta repertoires were quantitatively compared across multiple tumor regions, matched nontumor lung and blood in non-small cell lung cancer. The study linked features of the TCR repertoire to counts of nonsynonymous mutations, which were determined by whole-exome sequencing of tumor tissue. Both alpha and beta chains were TCR-sequenced in approximately 200 tumor regions, approximately 68 matched nontumor lung samples and around 54 PBMC samples obtained at surgery. Findings and caveats that apply to the study as a whole: Ubiquitous expanded tumor TCRs showed up in blood more often at tumor resection than at routine follow-up. Confirming at a functional level the hypothesis that regional TCRs recognize regional mutations was considered to require additional single-cell paired TCR alpha and beta sequencing.

This specimen's time point label, interpreted: blood taken at disease recurrence. For TCR sequencing, whole RNA was extracted from tumor and nontumor lung tissue, or from cryopreserved PBMC samples, and no cell sorting was done. Only patients for whom sufficient RNA was available from at least two tumor regions were selected for TCR sequencing. To prepare the library, 5' RACE was applied. The instrument was a NextSeq 500. In the TCR library protocol, a unique molecular identifier was attached to each TCR cDNA molecule so that PCR and sequencing errors could be corrected. The original methods were these. Decombinator tools were used for TCR identification, UMI-based error correction and CDR3 extraction. Expanded TCRs were defined as those above a frequency of 2 per 1,000, corresponding to the top 1% of the tumor frequency distribution. Rényi diversity was computed with the R vegan package after subsampling each repertoire 100 times to 5,000 TCRs. CDR3 similarity networks were built from amino acid triplet string-kernel similarity, with CDR3s being connected when pairwise similarity was above 0.82. The public sequencing data were trimmed at Q25 with fastp and processed into clonotypes with MiXCR by TCRdb, which kept only in-frame beta chains. A single entry per CDR3 protein holds the most common genes and DNA from its merged rows. These V and J calls rely on TCRdb rather than the paper's analysis. This sample has 9,000 or so distinct CDR3 sequences in its table, and under 4% of those were observed once. Around a sixth of the sample is in the top ten clones.

Sample: PBMCs, taken at recurrence. The rearrangement combines TRBV2 with TRBJ1-4; tentative D gene TRBD1, with 5 bases matching. The sequence came from a female donor with early-stage non-small cell lung cancer. The CDR3 reads as follows: CASSVRGNNEKLFF. In nucleotides, the sequence is TGTGCCAGCAGTGTAAGGGGAAATAATGAAAAACTGTTTTTT.